A selection of T cell receptor beta chains follows, all from one sample in a study of post-analysis software for immune sequencing data. TCRdb redid the calling of the PCR reads with MiXCR, one entry per CDR3 protein. This sample has roughly 870,000 distinct CDR3 sequences; approximately 57% occur once, and the top ten carry roughly 4.4%. Sequencing was carried out using blood. All receptors come from a girl aged 5-17 years with multiple sclerosis. Both conserved end residues are part of each CDR3. Each record gives: CDR3 protein, CDR3 DNA, J gene, V gene, clone size, D gene. A D gene is named only where the DNA matches it firmly. A clone size is listed for some rows: how often the clone was seen (once, few, many), or a class if it is expanded.

CDR3: CASSLAADGYTF
DNA: TGTGCCAGCAGTTTAGCAGCCGATGGCTACACCTTC
J: TRBJ1-2
V: TRBV12-3/TRBV12-4
size: few
D: NA

CDR3: CSAQTVRAKNIQYF
DNA: TGCAGTGCTCAGACGGTCCGGGCCAAAAACATTCAGTACTTC
J: TRBJ2-4
V: TRBV20-1
size: NA
D: NA

CDR3: CASSLSGTSGSGFDEQFF
DNA: TGTGCCAGCAGCTTATCCGGGACTAGCGGGAGTGGATTCGATGAGCAGTTCTTC
J: TRBJ2-1
V: TRBV11-1
size: NA
D: TRBD2

CDR3: CASSVQRDSYEQYF
DNA: TGTGCCAGCAGTGTTCAGCGGGACTCCTACGAGCAGTACTTC
J: TRBJ2-7
V: TRBV2
size: NA
D: TRBD2

CDR3: CSVGWAYNEQFF
DNA: TGCAGCGTTGGTTGGGCATACAATGAGCAGTTCTTC
J: TRBJ2-1
V: TRBV29-1
size: few
D: NA

CDR3: CSASRDRHYEQYF
DNA: TGCAGCGCCAGCAGGGACAGGCACTACGAGCAGTACTTC
J: TRBJ2-7
V: TRBV29-1
size: NA
D: TRBD1

CDR3: CASSSSGTGSFSSYNEQFF
DNA: TGTGCCAGCAGCTCCTCCGGGACAGGCTCTTTTAGCTCCTACAATGAGCAGTTCTTC
J: TRBJ2-1
V: TRBV7-9
size: NA
D: TRBD1

CDR3: CSAPTKRQETQYF
DNA: TGCAGTGCCCCGACCAAAAGGCAAGAGACCCAGTACTTC
J: TRBJ2-5
V: TRBV20-1
size: few
D: NA

CDR3: CSTGGLGQPQHF
DNA: TGCAGCACCGGAGGGCTCGGGCAGCCCCAGCATTTT
J: TRBJ1-5
V: TRBV29-1
size: NA
D: NA

CDR3: CASSLGDRLNPYEQYF
DNA: TGTGCCAGCAGCCTAGGGGACAGACTAAACCCCTACGAGCAGTACTTC
J: TRBJ2-7
V: TRBV3-1
size: NA
D: TRBD1

CDR3: CASSASPGSYEQYF
DNA: TGTGCCAGCTCTGCATCTCCGGGCTCCTACGAGCAGTACTTC
J: TRBJ2-7
V: TRBV7-3
size: few
D: NA

CDR3: CASSVASSGGSEFF
DNA: TGTGCCAGCAGCGTAGCTTCTAGCGGGGGGTCGGAGTTCTTC
J: TRBJ2-1
V: TRBV9
size: NA
D: TRBD2

CDR3: CASRRDRGNEQFF
DNA: TGTGCCAGCAGGCGGGACAGGGGTAATGAGCAGTTCTTC
J: TRBJ2-1
V: TRBV6-1
size: few
D: TRBD1

CDR3: CSASKNSNEQYF
DNA: TGCAGTGCTAGCAAAAATAGCAACGAGCAGTACTTC
J: TRBJ2-7
V: TRBV20-1
size: NA
D: NA

CDR3: CASSSGTEYTGELFF
DNA: TGTGCCAGCAGTTCCGGGACGGAGTACACCGGGGAGCTGTTTTTT
J: TRBJ2-2
V: TRBV5-6
size: NA
D: NA

CDR3: CASSPGGTGVIYGYTF
DNA: TGCGCCAGCAGCCCGGGAGGCACAGGCGTTATCTATGGCTACACCTTC
J: TRBJ1-2
V: TRBV5-1
size: NA
D: NA

CDR3: CAASQVFRQGDEQFF
DNA: TGTGCCGCAAGCCAAGTATTCAGACAGGGCGATGAGCAGTTCTTC
J: TRBJ2-1
V: TRBV3-1
size: once
D: TRBD1

CDR3: CASSESVGQGGEQYF
DNA: TGCGCCAGCAGTGAGTCGGTGGGCCAGGGTGGCGAGCAGTACTTC
J: TRBJ2-7
V: TRBV10-1
size: NA
D: NA

CDR3: CASSYVNRGYEQFF
DNA: TGTGCCAGCAGTTACGTAAACAGGGGTTATGAGCAGTTCTTC
J: TRBJ2-1
V: TRBV6-2/TRBV6-3
size: few
D: TRBD1

CDR3: CASSLGRAGAQYF
DNA: TGTGCCAGCAGCCTAGGAAGGGCAGGGGCGCAGTATTTT
J: TRBJ2-3
V: TRBV12-3/TRBV12-4
size: NA
D: NA

CDR3: CASSPTGTANTGELFF
DNA: TGCGCCAGCAGCCCTACCGGGACAGCGAACACCGGGGAGCTGTTTTTT
J: TRBJ2-2
V: TRBV4-1
size: NA
D: TRBD1

CDR3: CASSSLGGPYNEQFF
DNA: TGTGCCAGCAGTTCCCTGGGGGGGCCCTACAATGAGCAGTTCTTC
J: TRBJ2-1
V: TRBV5-1
size: NA
D: NA

CDR3: CSVTGQPTDTQYF
DNA: TGCAGTGTTACGGGACAGCCCACAGATACGCAGTATTTT
J: TRBJ2-3
V: TRBV20-1
size: NA
D: TRBD1

CDR3: CASSHGQGHLGEQYF
DNA: TGCGCCAGCAGCCACGGACAGGGGCACCTAGGCGAGCAGTACTTC
J: TRBJ2-7
V: TRBV4-1
size: NA
D: TRBD1

CDR3: CASSLNGVGRETQYF
DNA: TGCGCCAGCAGCTTGAACGGGGTGGGCCGGGAGACCCAGTACTTC
J: TRBJ2-5
V: TRBV5-1
size: NA
D: NA

CDR3: CSARAHTGGSTDTQYF
DNA: TGCAGTGCTAGAGCCCACACAGGGGGTAGCACAGATACGCAGTATTTT
J: TRBJ2-3
V: TRBV20-1
size: few
D: TRBD1

CDR3: CSASLRHSRLAKNIQYF
DNA: TGCAGTGCTAGCTTACGTCACTCAAGATTAGCCAAAAACATTCAGTACTTC
J: TRBJ2-4
V: TRBV20-1
size: NA
D: NA

CDR3: CASSLDRGRRETQYF
DNA: TGTGCCAGCAGTTTAGACAGGGGGCGCCGAGAGACCCAGTACTTC
J: TRBJ2-5
V: TRBV27
size: once
D: TRBD1

CDR3: CASSVGGRNSYNEQFF
DNA: TGTGCCAGCAGCGTCGGTGGGAGAAACTCCTACAATGAGCAGTTCTTC
J: TRBJ2-1
V: TRBV9
size: NA
D: NA

CDR3: CASSHEGGRGNTEAFF
DNA: TGTGCCAGCAGTCACGAGGGGGGGCGCGGGAACACTGAAGCTTTCTTT
J: TRBJ1-1
V: TRBV4-2
size: NA
D: NA

CDR3: CATRGDELSYEQYF
DNA: TGTGCCACCCGAGGGGACGAACTATCCTACGAGCAGTACTTC
J: TRBJ2-7
V: TRBV10-3
size: NA
D: NA

CDR3: CASSQLYTDTQYF
DNA: TGTGCCAGCAGCCAACTTTACACAGATACGCAGTATTTT
J: TRBJ2-3
V: TRBV14
size: NA
D: NA

CDR3: CASSAKAAGTDTQYF
DNA: TGCGCCAGCAGTGCTAAGGCGGCGGGCACAGATACGCAGTATTTT
J: TRBJ2-3
V: TRBV10-1
size: many
D: NA

CDR3: CASSPDPTASYEQYF
DNA: TGTGCCAGCAGCCCCGACCCGACAGCGTCCTACGAGCAGTACTTC
J: TRBJ2-7
V: TRBV12-3/TRBV12-4
size: NA
D: NA

CDR3: CASSTRDRVTEAFF
DNA: TGTGCCAGCAGCACCCGGGACAGGGTTACTGAAGCTTTCTTT
J: TRBJ1-1
V: TRBV3-1
size: NA
D: TRBD1

CDR3: CASRGAGTSALYEQYF
DNA: TGTGCCAGCAGGGGGGCCGGGACTAGCGCACTCTACGAGCAGTACTTC
J: TRBJ2-7
V: TRBV5-6
size: NA
D: TRBD2

CDR3: CASSAAGVALNTEAFF
DNA: TGTGCCAGCAGCGCTGCGGGGGTGGCATTGAACACTGAAGCTTTCTTT
J: TRBJ1-1
V: TRBV9
size: NA
D: NA

CDR3: CASSYQPRGPDEQYF
DNA: TGTGCCAGCAGTTACCAACCGCGGGGGCCGGACGAGCAGTACTTC
J: TRBJ2-7
V: TRBV6-5
size: NA
D: NA

CDR3: CAISLTGSKGANVLTF
DNA: TGTGCCATCAGTTTGACAGGGTCGAAAGGGGCCAACGTCCTGACTTTC
J: TRBJ2-6
V: TRBV10-3
size: NA
D: TRBD1

CDR3: CSVELPTTQGYEQYF
DNA: TGCAGCGTTGAGCTCCCAACGACGCAGGGCTACGAGCAGTACTTC
J: TRBJ2-7
V: TRBV29-1
size: few
D: NA